Listed below are T cell receptor beta chains from one sample, sequenced in a study of blood T cells in healthy people across ages. Using its own MiXCR run on the 5' RACE reads, TCRdb lists one record per CDR3 protein. The sample shows some 1.6 million distinct CDR3 sequences, roughly 32% of them seen only once. The sequenced sample consisted of blood. The origin of the receptors is a woman in her 30s in good health. The CDR3 runs from the conserved cysteine through the conserved F or W. D genes are given only for firm matches. Size tells how often a clone was seen (once, few, many) or the class of an expanded clone, and some rows leave it out.

v_gene,abundance,j_gene,d_gene,CDR3aa,CDR3nt
TRBV25-1,.,TRBJ1-1,TRBD1,CASRHTGGNTEAFF,TGTGCCAGCAGACACACAGGGGGGAACACTGAAGCTTTCTTT
TRBV20-1,.,TRBJ2-1,.,CSARDLTLHNEQFF,TGCAGTGCTAGAGATCTCACACTCCACAATGAGCAGTTCTTC
TRBV7-9,few,TRBJ2-6,TRBD1,CASSKPGQPRSGANVLTF,TGTGCCAGCAGCAAACCGGGACAGCCTCGCTCTGGGGCCAACGTCCTGACTTTC
TRBV7-3,.,TRBJ2-1,.,CASSLNEYDEQFF,TGTGCCAGCAGCTTAAACGAGTACGATGAGCAGTTCTTC
TRBV7-3,.,TRBJ2-5,.,CASQSLRGGGGQETQYF,TGTGCCAGCCAGAGTTTAAGGGGGGGAGGAGGGCAAGAGACCCAGTACTTC
TRBV9,.,TRBJ2-1,.,CASSAAQGTYNEQFF,TGTGCCAGCAGCGCCGCGCAGGGCACCTACAATGAGCAGTTCTTC
TRBV27,few,TRBJ1-1,.,CASLSHPNTEAFF,TGTGCCAGCCTCTCTCACCCGAACACTGAAGCTTTCTTT
TRBV30,.,TRBJ2-5,.,CASDKAEETQYF,TGTGCCTCGGACAAGGCTGAGGAGACCCAGTACTTC
TRBV20-1,.,TRBJ2-5,TRBD2,CSASSGGGQETQYF,TGCAGTGCCAGTAGCGGGGGGGGCCAAGAGACCCAGTACTTC
TRBV6-6,.,TRBJ2-3,TRBD1,CASSQQGAGSADTQYF,TGTGCCAGCAGTCAACAGGGGGCGGGGAGTGCAGATACGCAGTATTTT
TRBV20-1,few,TRBJ1-4,TRBD1,CSAYPFRDRANEKLFF,TGCAGTGCATACCCCTTCCGGGACAGGGCCAATGAAAAACTGTTTTTT
TRBV20-1,.,TRBJ2-7,TRBD1,CSTSGRTGNEQYF,TGCAGTACTAGTGGACGGACAGGGAACGAGCAGTACTTC
TRBV28,.,TRBJ2-4,TRBD2,CASRVAGLAKNIQYF,TGTGCCAGCAGAGTAGCGGGGCTAGCCAAAAACATTCAGTACTTC
TRBV6-5,few,TRBJ2-3,.,CASSYSTSGADTQYF,TGTGCCAGCAGTTACTCGACTAGTGGGGCAGATACGCAGTATTTT
TRBV7-9,.,TRBJ2-5,TRBD2,CASSYLGLALKETQYF,TGTGCCAGCAGTTATTTAGGACTAGCCCTTAAAGAGACCCAGTACTTC
TRBV18,.,TRBJ2-7,TRBD2,CASSPGTSWPEQYF,TGTGCCAGCTCGCCGGGGACTAGCTGGCCCGAGCAGTACTTC
TRBV29-1,many,TRBJ2-1,.,CSVALSLRGPYNEQFF,TGCAGCGTCGCCCTCAGTTTGCGGGGCCCCTACAATGAGCAGTTCTTC
TRBV29-1,many,TRBJ2-5,.,CSVPMEGEETQYF,TGCAGCGTTCCTATGGAGGGGGAAGAGACCCAGTACTTC
TRBV6-1,.,TRBJ2-2,TRBD1,CASSPGQGAFSGELFF,TGTGCCAGCAGCCCCGGACAGGGGGCATTTTCGGGGGAGCTGTTTTTT
TRBV20-1,few,TRBJ2-1,.,CSARDWRSNNEQFF,TGCAGTGCTAGAGATTGGCGGTCGAACAATGAGCAGTTCTTC
TRBV7-9,few,TRBJ2-1,.,CASSLGVEKQFF,TGTGCCAGCAGCTTAGGTGTCGAGAAGCAGTTCTTC
TRBV30,.,TRBJ1-5,.,CAWSVWGGKNQPQHF,TGTGCCTGGAGTGTCTGGGGGGGGAAAAATCAGCCCCAGCATTTT
TRBV28,once,TRBJ2-7,.,CASRPLRGIREDSYEQYF,TGTGCCAGCAGGCCACTCAGGGGGATACGGGAGGACTCCTACGAGCAGTACTTC
TRBV12-3/TRBV12-4,.,TRBJ2-1,.,CASSPTPPGSRTNEQFF,TGTGCCAGCAGTCCTACGCCCCCAGGGAGCCGTACAAATGAGCAGTTCTTC